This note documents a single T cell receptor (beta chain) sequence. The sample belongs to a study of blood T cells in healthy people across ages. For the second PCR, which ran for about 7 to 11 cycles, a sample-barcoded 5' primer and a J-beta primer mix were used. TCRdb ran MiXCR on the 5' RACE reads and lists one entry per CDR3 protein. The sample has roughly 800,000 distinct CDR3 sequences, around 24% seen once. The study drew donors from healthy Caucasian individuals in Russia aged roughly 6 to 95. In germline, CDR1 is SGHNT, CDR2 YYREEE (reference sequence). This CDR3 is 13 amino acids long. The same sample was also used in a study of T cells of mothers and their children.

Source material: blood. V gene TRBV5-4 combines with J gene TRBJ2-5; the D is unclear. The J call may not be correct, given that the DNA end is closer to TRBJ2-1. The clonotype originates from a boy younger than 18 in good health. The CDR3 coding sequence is TGTGCCAGCAGCGCGCTGAACTACAATGAGCAGTTCTTC. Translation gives CASSALNYNEQFF.